This T cell receptor (beta chain) was recorded in a study of OX40 agonist ivuxolimab in advanced cancers. On the study more broadly: Hepatocellular carcinoma, melanoma, renal cell or head and neck cancer affected the dose-escalation patients. Anti-PD-1, anti-PD-L1 or anti-CTLA-4 therapy given earlier was allowed, and about 38% had some.

Autoimmune disease history or systemic immunosuppression led to patient exclusion. Trimming pared 3 bases from V and 8 bases from J, leaving 7 bases between. Germline CDR1 and CDR2: LGHNT and FRNRAP. The CDR3 contains 11 residues. Using immunoSEQ multiplex PCR, the repertoire was profiled, and TCRdb retains in-frame clones only, with some absent. The table has 23,000 or so clones, approximately 86% seen once. The sample in question was CD4+ or CD8+ T cells sorted from blood, obtained in a trial of the OX40 agonist ivuxolimab. This chain connects TRBV12-5 to TRBJ1-2; D unresolved. This TCR was recovered from an adult with an advanced solid tumor such as melanoma, head and neck, liver or kidney cancer. The CDR3 region has the DNA TGTGCTAGTGGTTTCTTGGGAGGCTACACCTTC. Translation: CASGFLGGYTF.